A single sample is the source of the 29 T cell receptor beta chains below, sequenced in a study of OX40 agonist ivuxolimab in advanced cancers. Only in-frame clones appear in the TCRdb table, and some are missing; sequencing was by immunoSEQ multiplex PCR. The table has 95,000 to 150,000 clones, about 93% seen once. The input for sequencing was CD4+ or CD8+ T cells sorted from blood, taken in a trial of the OX40 agonist ivuxolimab. The receptors were sampled from an adult with an advanced solid tumor such as melanoma, head and neck, liver or kidney cancer.

This chain uses TRBV10-3 with TRBJ2-3; tentatively, D is TRBD1 or TRBD2 (5 bases each). The CDR3 runs 15 residues. CDR1 ENHRY and CDR2 SYGVKD come from the germline V gene. V was clipped by 0 bases and J by 4 bases, with 11 bases between them. The CDR3 sequence: CAISESNLGADTQYF. The CDR3, as DNA: TGTGCCATCAGTGAGTCGAACCTGGGGGCAGATACGCAGTATTTT.

This clone was recorded only once. The gene calls are TRBV4-3 and TRBJ1-1; D gene uncertain. Trimming shortened V by 5 bases and J by 0 bases, and 7 bases separated the two germline ends. Germline-derived CDR1 and CDR2 are LGHNA and YSLEER. The CDR3 has 13 amino acids. The DNA of the CDR3 is TGCGCCAGCAGCTGGACGGTGAACACTGAAGCTTTCTTT. Translating it yields CASSWTVNTEAFF.

The V gene is TRBV6-5, the J gene TRBJ1-2, with D possibly being TRBD1 (6 bases). Germline CDR1 MNHEY, CDR2 SVGAGI. The ends were cut back, 5 bases at V and 3 bases at J, with 13 bases in the middle. The length of the CDR3 is 14 residues. CDR3 residues: CASSRYREDYGYTF. CDR3 DNA sequence: TGTGCCAGCAGTAGATACAGGGAGGACTATGGCTACACCTTC.

V gene TRBV9 combines with J gene TRBJ2-1; D not certain. Germline V gives CDR1 SGDLS, CDR2 YYNGEE. Trimming removed 3 bases from V and 9 bases from J, with 10 bases in between. The CDR3 totals 12 residues. In nucleotides, the CDR3 is TGTGCCAGCAGCGGGATCGCATTTGAGCAGTTCTTC. This codes for CASSGIAFEQFF. Supplemented by reference TRBV9 and TRBJ2-1, the full variable domain reads DSGVTQTPKHLITATGQRVTLRCSPRSGDLSVYWYQQSLDQGLQFLIQYYNGEERAKGNILERFSAQQFPDLHSELNLSSLELGDSALYFCASSGIAFEQFFGPGTRLTVL.

The chain couples TRBV5-6 to TRBJ1-1; D might be TRBD1 (6 bases). Trimming took 4 bases from V and 0 from J, leaving 10 bases between them. The CDR3 is made up of 14 amino acids. The V gene's germline CDR1 is SGHDT and CDR2 YYEEEE. DNA of the CDR3: TGTGCCAGCAGCGATGGACAGATGAACACTGAAGCTTTCTTT. It translates to CASSDGQMNTEAFF.

The rearrangement uses TRBV11-2 and TRBJ2-6; 8 bases are a match to TRBD1. CDR3 length: 15 residues. The germline V gene encodes CDR1 SGHAT and CDR2 FQNNGV. The V gene end was trimmed by 6 bases and the J gene end by 2 bases; junction bases not matched to a gene: 3. The chain's CDR3 is CASSLQGAGANVLTF. CDR3 DNA sequence: TGTGCCAGCAGTTTACAGGGGGCTGGGGCCAACGTCCTGACTTTC.

The chain uses TRBV11-1 and TRBJ1-4; D call uncertain. The length of the CDR3 is 13 residues. Germline CDR1 SGHAT, CDR2 FQDESV (reference sequence). V lost 1 base and J 8 bases, leaving 8 bases between the germline ends. CDR3 amino acids: CASSLGELEKLFF. Written as DNA, the CDR3 is TGTGCCAGCAGCTTAGGCGAGCTAGAAAAACTGTTTTTT.

The chain is built from TRBV11-2 and TRBJ2-7; the match to TRBD2 covers 12 bases. Trimming cost V 0 bases and J 9 bases; bases outside gene matches: 6. The V gene's germline CDR1 is SGHAT and CDR2 FQNNGV. The CDR3 loop spans 15 amino acids. The CDR3 DNA is TGTGCCAGCAGCTTAGAGGGACTAGCGGGTATAGTGCAGTACTTC. Translated, it gives CASSLEGLAGIVQYF. Variable domain in full (rest from reference TRBV11-2 and TRBJ2-7): EAGVAQSPRYKIIEKRQSVAFWCNPISGHATLYWYQQILGQGPKLLIQFQNNGVVDDSQLPKDRFSAERLKGVDSTLKIQPAKLEDSAVYLCASSLEGLAGIVQYFGPGTRLTVT.

This chain joins TRBV19 and TRBJ2-1; 9 bases map to TRBD2. The CDR3 covers 15 residues. V lost 4 bases, J lost 5 bases, and 6 bases stayed unmatched. Germline CDR1 and CDR2: LNHDA and SQIVND (reference sequence). This chain's CDR3 is CASSTLAGRNNEQFF. The CDR3 DNA sequence: TGTGCCAGTAGTACCCTAGCGGGGCGAAACAATGAGCAGTTCTTC.

The J gene is TRBJ2-7, the V gene TRBV19; D unresolved. V was shortened by 1 base and J by 0 bases, with 7 bases between the two germline ends. Germline-derived CDR1 and CDR2 are LNHDA and SQIVND (reference sequence). The CDR3 has 14 amino acids. Here the CDR3 DNA reads TGTGCCAGTAGTATAGGGGCCTCCTCCTACGAGCAGTACTTC. Protein product: CASSIGASSYEQYF.

The chain combines TRBV7-3 with TRBJ2-1, with D perhaps TRBD2 (6 bases). In germline, CDR1 is SGHTA, CDR2 FQGTGA. This CDR3 has 13 residues. The V end was cut by 5 bases, the J end by 4 bases, with 9 bases between. The CDR3 region has the DNA TGTGCCAGCAGCGTCGGGACTTACAATGAGCAGTTCTTC. Its translation is CASSVGTYNEQFF.

The chain is built from TRBV28 and TRBJ1-1; 7 bases align to TRBD1. Germline CDR1 is MDHEN and CDR2 is SYDVKM. The V segment lost 5 bases and the J segment 8 bases; nucleotides outside the gene matches: 8. CDR3 length equals 13 residues. This CDR3 is CASSTTDRDEAFF. In nucleotides, the CDR3 is TGTGCCAGCAGTACAACCGACAGGGACGAAGCTTTCTTT. Full variable domain (outside the CDR3, taken from reference TRBV28 and TRBJ1-1): DVKVTQSSRYLVKRTGEKVFLECVQDMDHENMFWYRQDPGLGLRLIYFSYDVKMKEKGDIPEGYSVSREKKERFSLILESASTNQTSMYLCASSTTDRDEAFFGQGTRLTVV.

The chain couples TRBV28 to TRBJ2-5; TRBD1 might be the D (5 bases). V lost 1 base, J lost 2 bases, and 8 bases lay in between. The CDR3 is made up of 14 amino acids. Germline values: CDR1 MDHEN, CDR2 SYDVKM. The CDR3 here is CASSLSDRQETQYF. In nucleotides, the CDR3 is TGTGCCAGCAGTTTATCTGACAGACAAGAGACCCAGTACTTC. The full variable domain, with the rest looked up from reference TRBV28 and TRBJ2-5, is DVKVTQSSRYLVKRTGEKVFLECVQDMDHENMFWYRQDPGLGLRLIYFSYDVKMKEKGDIPEGYSVSREKKERFSLILESASTNQTSMYLCASSLSDRQETQYFGPGTRLLVL.

This clone was detected only once. This chain links TRBV10-1 with TRBJ1-2, with D unresolved. Trimming left V 2 bases short and J 4 bases short, with 14 bases between. The V gene's germline CDR1 is WNHNN and CDR2 SYGVQD (reference sequence). The CDR3 runs to 15 residues. The CDR3 region is CASSESQPYRYGYTF. CDR3 nucleotide sequence: TGCGCCAGCAGTGAGAGTCAGCCTTACCGCTATGGCTACACCTTC.

The chain joins TRBV18 to TRBJ1-4; D is undetermined. Looked up from germline, CDR1 is KGHSH and CDR2 is LQKENI. The CDR3 covers 16 residues. The V and J ends lost 3 bases and 3 bases respectively, with 14 bases between them. CDR3 bases: TGTGCCAGCTCACCCATAAGAGGAGGTCCTAATGAAAAACTGTTTTTT. It codes for CASSPIRGGPNEKLFF.

This chain joins TRBV9 and TRBJ2-3; no reliable D call. The V and J ends lost 2 bases and 6 bases respectively, with 13 bases between them. The CDR3 spans 14 residues. CDR1 is SGDLS and CDR2 is YYNGEE in the germline V gene. CDR3 sequence reads: CASSVSNLGDTQYF. DNA of the CDR3: TGTGCCAGCAGCGTGTCAAATCTCGGTGATACGCAGTATTTT.

V and J are TRBV6-5 and TRBJ2-5, with no clear D. Trimming pared 2 bases from V and 1 base from J, leaving 11 bases between. CDR1 is MNHEY, CDR2 SVGAGI, per germline. The CDR3 loop spans 15 amino acids. The CDR3 sequence: CASSYPVGSQETQYF. The CDR3 coding sequence is TGTGCCAGCAGTTACCCGGTGGGGTCCCAAGAGACCCAGTACTTC.

V gene TRBV27 combines with J gene TRBJ1-5; 7 positions match TRBD1. Per the germline V gene, CDR1 is MNHEY and CDR2 is SMNVEV (reference sequence). This CDR3 is built from 15 residues. Trimming took 3 bases from V and 6 from J; bases not matched to a gene: 8. DNA of the CDR3: TGTGCCAGCAGTTTGACAGGGTTGGAATCTCAGCCCCAGCATTTT. Its protein is CASSLTGLESQPQHF.

This sequence joins TRBV5-1 and TRBJ2-3; D is uncertain. Trimming stripped 1 base from V and 5 bases from J, with 11 bases between. There are 14 residues in the CDR3. Germline V gives CDR1 SGHRS, CDR2 YFSETQ. The CDR3 DNA reads TGCGCCAGCAGCTTGTCTTTGGCGGAAGATACGCAGTATTTT. Encoded protein: CASSLSLAEDTQYF.

This clone was counted a single time. J is TRBJ2-5 and V is TRBV7-8; weak D call: TRBD2 (5 bases). With 3 bases removed from V and 2 bases from J, the gap between germline ends came to 16 bases. The germline CDR1 and CDR2 sequences are SGHVS and FQNEAQ. This CDR3 region has 16 residues. CDR3 DNA sequence: TGTGCCAGCAGCTTCGATCTCACTAGAGTTCAAGAGACCCAGTACTTC. It translates to CASSFDLTRVQETQYF.

The V gene is TRBV5-4, the J gene TRBJ2-2, with a weak D call TRBD2 (6 bases). V was shortened by 4 bases and J by 3 bases, with 10 bases between the two germline ends. Germline V lookup: CDR1 SGHNT, CDR2 YYREEE (reference sequence). This CDR3 is built from 14 residues. The CDR3 region is CASSRGGYTGELFF. In DNA, the CDR3 is TGTGCCAGCAGCCGTGGGGGGTACACCGGGGAGCTGTTTTTT.

The V gene is TRBV28, the J gene TRBJ1-3; tentatively, D is TRBD1 (5 bases). The CDR3 is made up of 15 amino acids. Trimming cost V 2 bases and J 6 bases, with 14 bases left between them. Germline values: CDR1 MDHEN, CDR2 SYDVKM. CDR3 sequence: CASSLAQDAKNTIYF. CDR3 nucleotides: TGTGCCAGCAGTTTAGCACAGGACGCTAAAAACACCATATATTTT.

J is TRBJ2-7 and V is TRBV10-2, with a weak D call TRBD1 (6 bases). Germline V gene sequence: CDR1 WSHSY, CDR2 SAAADI. V was shortened by 0 bases and J by 3 bases, with 15 bases between the two germline ends. This CDR3 has 16 amino acids. CDR3 sequence: CASSESNLGHNYEQYF. Here the CDR3 DNA reads TGCGCCAGCAGTGAGTCGAATTTGGGACATAACTACGAGCAGTACTTC.

This clone has a handful of counts. J is TRBJ2-3 and V is TRBV10-3, with D tentatively TRBD2 (5 bases). V was cut by 11 bases and J by 0 bases, with 9 bases left in between. Germline assignment: CDR1 ENHRY and CDR2 SYGVKD. The CDR3 covers 12 residues. This chain's CDR3 is CASAESTDTQYF. In DNA, the CDR3 is TGTGCCTCAGCGGAGAGCACAGATACGCAGTATTTT.

The J gene is TRBJ1-1, the V gene TRBV18; tentatively, D is TRBD1 (6 bases). The germline V gene encodes CDR1 KGHSH and CDR2 LQKENI. The CDR3 is made up of 16 amino acids. Trimming left V 0 bases short and J 4 bases short, with 15 bases between. CDR3 DNA sequence: TGTGCCAGCTCACCACCTCTGGGGGGCGGAGTCACTGAAGCTTTCTTT. Translating it yields CASSPPLGGGVTEAFF.

The chain joins TRBV7-6 to TRBJ1-2; TRBD1 is a possible D gene (5 bases). The V end was cut by 4 bases, the J end by 3 bases, with 21 bases between. Germline CDR1 is SGHVS and CDR2 is FNYEAQ. The CDR3 is 17 residues long. This CDR3 reads CASSSFSGGRPYYGYTF. The CDR3 region has the DNA TGTGCCAGCAGCTCGTTTTCGGGGGGACGCCCCTACTATGGCTACACCTTC.

The gene calls are TRBV5-1 and TRBJ2-3, with 10 bases identical to TRBD2. V was pared by 1 base and J by 2 bases, with 13 bases of the junction left unmatched. This CDR3 comprises 19 residues. Germline lookup yields CDR1 SGHRS and CDR2 YFSETQ. CDR3 protein: CASSLISGGPALNTDTQYF. In DNA, the CDR3 is TGCGCCAGCAGCTTGATTAGCGGGGGGCCTGCCCTGAACACAGATACGCAGTATTTT.

This chain uses TRBV28 with TRBJ1-5; D is perhaps TRBD1 (6 bases). V was shortened by 6 bases and J by 0 bases, with 12 bases between the two germline ends. This CDR3 has 15 residues. The germline V gene encodes CDR1 MDHEN and CDR2 SYDVKM. In DNA, the CDR3 is TGTGCCAGCAGGTTACAGGGTTATAGCAATCAGCCCCAGCATTTT. It specifies CASRLQGYSNQPQHF.

The rearrangement uses TRBV7-2 and TRBJ2-5; the D is unclear. Germline lookup yields CDR1 SGHTA and CDR2 FQGNSA. This CDR3 region has 12 residues. V was cut by 3 bases and J by 5 bases, with 7 bases left in between. The DNA for the CDR3 is TGTGCCAGCAGCTTCATCAGGGAGACCCAGTACTTC. It yields the protein CASSFIRETQYF.